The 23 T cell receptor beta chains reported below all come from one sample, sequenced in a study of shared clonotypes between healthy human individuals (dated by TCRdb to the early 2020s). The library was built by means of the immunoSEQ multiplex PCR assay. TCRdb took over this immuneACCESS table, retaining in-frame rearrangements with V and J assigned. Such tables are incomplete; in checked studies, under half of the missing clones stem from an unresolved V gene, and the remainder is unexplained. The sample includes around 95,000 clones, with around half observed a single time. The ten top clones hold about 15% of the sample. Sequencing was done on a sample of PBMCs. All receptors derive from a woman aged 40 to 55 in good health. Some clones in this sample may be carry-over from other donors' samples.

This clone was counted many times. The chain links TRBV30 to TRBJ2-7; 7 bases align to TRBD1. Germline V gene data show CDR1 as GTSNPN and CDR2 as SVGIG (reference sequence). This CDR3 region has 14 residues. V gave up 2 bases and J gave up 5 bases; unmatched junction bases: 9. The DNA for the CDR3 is TGTGCCTGGAGTCCAGGAGACAGGGTGAACGAGCAGTACTTC. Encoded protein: CAWSPGDRVNEQYF.

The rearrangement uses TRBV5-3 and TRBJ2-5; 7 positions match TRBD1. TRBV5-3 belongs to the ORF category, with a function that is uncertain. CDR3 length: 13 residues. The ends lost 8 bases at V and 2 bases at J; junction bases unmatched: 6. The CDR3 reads CASNPTGQETQYF. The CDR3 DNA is TGTGCCAGCAACCCGACAGGGCAAGAGACCCAGTACTTC.

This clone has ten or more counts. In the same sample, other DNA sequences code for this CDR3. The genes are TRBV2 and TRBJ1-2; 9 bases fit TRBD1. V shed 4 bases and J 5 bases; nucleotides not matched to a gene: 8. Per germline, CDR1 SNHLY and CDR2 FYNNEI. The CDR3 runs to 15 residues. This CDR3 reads CASSGGQGGDYGYTF. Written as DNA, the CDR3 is TGTGCCAGCAGTGGGGGACAGGGAGGAGATTATGGCTACACCTTC.

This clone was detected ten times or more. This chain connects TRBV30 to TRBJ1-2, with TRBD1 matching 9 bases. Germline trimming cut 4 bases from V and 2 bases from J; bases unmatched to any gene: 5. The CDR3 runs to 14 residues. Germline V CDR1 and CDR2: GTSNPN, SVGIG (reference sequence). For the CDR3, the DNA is TGTGCCTGGAAGATGACAGGGGGAAACTATGGCTACACCTTC. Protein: CAWKMTGGNYGYTF. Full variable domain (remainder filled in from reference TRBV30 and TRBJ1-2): SQTIHQWPATLVQPVGSPLSLECTVEGTSNPNLYWYRQAAGRGLQLLFYSVGIGQISSEVPQNLSASRPQDRQFILSSKKLLLSDSGFYLCAWKMTGGNYGYTFGSGTRLTVV.

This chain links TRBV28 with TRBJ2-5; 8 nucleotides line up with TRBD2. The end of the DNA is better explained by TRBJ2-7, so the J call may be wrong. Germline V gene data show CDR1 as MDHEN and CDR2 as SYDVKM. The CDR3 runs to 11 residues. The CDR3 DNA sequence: TGTGCCAGTGCGGGAGGCCACGAGCAGTACTTC. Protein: CASAGGHEQYF.

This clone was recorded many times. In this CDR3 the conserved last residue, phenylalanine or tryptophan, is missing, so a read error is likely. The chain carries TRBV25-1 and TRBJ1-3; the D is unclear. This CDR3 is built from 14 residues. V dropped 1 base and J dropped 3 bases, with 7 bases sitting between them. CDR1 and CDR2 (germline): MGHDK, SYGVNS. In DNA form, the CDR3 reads TGTGCCAGCAGTGAATGGGATCTTGGAAACACCATATATTCT. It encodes CASSEWDLGNTIYS.

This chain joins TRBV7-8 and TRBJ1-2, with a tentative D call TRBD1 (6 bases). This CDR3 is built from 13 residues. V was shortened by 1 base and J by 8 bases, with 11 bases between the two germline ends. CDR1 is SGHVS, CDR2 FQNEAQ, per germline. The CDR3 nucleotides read TGTGCCAGCAGCTTAGACACAGGGTCCGGCTACACCTTC. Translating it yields CASSLDTGSGYTF.

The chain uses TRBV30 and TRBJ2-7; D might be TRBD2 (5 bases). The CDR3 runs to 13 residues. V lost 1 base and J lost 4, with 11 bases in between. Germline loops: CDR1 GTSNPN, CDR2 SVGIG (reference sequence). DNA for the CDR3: TGTGCCTGGAGTGGAGGGTATGCGTACGAGCAGTACTTC. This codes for CAWSGGYAYEQYF.

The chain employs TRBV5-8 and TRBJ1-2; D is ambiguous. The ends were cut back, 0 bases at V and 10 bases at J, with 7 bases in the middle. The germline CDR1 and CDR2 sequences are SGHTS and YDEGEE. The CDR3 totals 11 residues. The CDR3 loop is CASSLVTVYTF. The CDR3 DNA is TGTGCCAGCAGCTTGGTCACAGTCTACACCTTC.

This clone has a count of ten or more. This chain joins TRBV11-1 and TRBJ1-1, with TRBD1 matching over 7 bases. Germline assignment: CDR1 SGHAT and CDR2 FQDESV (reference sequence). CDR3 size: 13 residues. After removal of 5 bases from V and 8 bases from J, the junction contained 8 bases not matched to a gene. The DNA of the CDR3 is TGTGCCAGCAGCCTAGGGGGACAGCAAGAAGCTTTCTTT. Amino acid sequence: CASSLGGQQEAFF.

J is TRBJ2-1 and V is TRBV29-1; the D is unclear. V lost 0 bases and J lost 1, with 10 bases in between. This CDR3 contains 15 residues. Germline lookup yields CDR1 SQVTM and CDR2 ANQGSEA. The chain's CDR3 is CSVEDPWASYNEQFF. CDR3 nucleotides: TGCAGCGTTGAAGACCCCTGGGCATCCTACAATGAGCAGTTCTTC.

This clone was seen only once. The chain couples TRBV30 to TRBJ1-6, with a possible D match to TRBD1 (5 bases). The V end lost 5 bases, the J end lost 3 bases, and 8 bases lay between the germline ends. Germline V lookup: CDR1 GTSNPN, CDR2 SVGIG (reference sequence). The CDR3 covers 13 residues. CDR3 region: CAWQGSYNSPLHF. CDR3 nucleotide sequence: TGTGCCTGGCAGGGAAGCTATAATTCACCCCTCCACTTT.

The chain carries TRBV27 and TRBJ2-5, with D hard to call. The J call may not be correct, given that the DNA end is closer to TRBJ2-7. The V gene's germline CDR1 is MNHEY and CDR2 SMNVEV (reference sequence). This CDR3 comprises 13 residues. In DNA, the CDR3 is TGTGCCAGCAGCCCGGGCTCCACCTACGAGCAGTACTTC. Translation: CASSPGSTYEQYF.

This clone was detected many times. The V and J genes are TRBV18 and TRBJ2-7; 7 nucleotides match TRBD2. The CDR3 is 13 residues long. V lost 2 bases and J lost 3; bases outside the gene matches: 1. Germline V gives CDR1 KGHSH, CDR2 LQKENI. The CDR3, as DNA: TGTGCCAGCTCACCAGGGGAGGGCTACGAGCAGTACTTC. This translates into CASSPGEGYEQYF.

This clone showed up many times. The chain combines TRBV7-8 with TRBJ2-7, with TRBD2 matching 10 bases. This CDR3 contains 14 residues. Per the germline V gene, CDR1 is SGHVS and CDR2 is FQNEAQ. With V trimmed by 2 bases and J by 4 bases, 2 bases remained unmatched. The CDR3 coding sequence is TGTGCCAGCAGCTTACTAGCGGGAGTGTACGAGCAGTACTTC. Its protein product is CASSLLAGVYEQYF.

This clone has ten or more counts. DNA of the CDR3: TGTGCCAGCAGTATAGGCCTCGGGGGTCAGGGGGAGACCCAGTACTTC. It specifies CASSIGLGGQGETQYF. The chain uses TRBV27 and TRBJ2-5, with D possibly called TRBD1 or TRBD2 (6 bases each). V lost 5 bases and J 5 bases, leaving 21 bases between the germline ends. The CDR3 has 16 amino acids. In germline, CDR1 is MNHEY, CDR2 SMNVEV (reference sequence).

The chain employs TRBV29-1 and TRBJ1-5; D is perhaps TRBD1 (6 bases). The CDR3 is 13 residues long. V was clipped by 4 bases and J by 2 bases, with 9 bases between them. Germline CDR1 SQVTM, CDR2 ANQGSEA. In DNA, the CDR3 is TGCAGCGTTGGCGGGGGCCGCAATCAGCCCCAGCATTTT. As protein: CSVGGGRNQPQHF.

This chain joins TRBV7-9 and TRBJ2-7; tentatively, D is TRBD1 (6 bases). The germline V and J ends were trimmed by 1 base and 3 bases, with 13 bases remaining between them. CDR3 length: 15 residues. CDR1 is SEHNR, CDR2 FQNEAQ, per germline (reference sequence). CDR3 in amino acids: CASSLVFGQNYEQYF. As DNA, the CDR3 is TGTGCCAGCAGCTTAGTATTCGGACAGAACTACGAGCAGTACTTC.

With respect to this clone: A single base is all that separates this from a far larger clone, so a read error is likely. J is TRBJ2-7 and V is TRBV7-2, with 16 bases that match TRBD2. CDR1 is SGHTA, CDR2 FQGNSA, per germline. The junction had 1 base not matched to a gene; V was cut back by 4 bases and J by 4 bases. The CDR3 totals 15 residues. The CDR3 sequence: CASSSGLAGGYEQYF. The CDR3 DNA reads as TGTGCCAGCAGCTCGGGACTAGCGGGAGGGTACGAGCAGTACTTC. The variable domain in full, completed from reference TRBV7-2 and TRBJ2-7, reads GAGVSQSPSNKVTEKGKDVELRCDPISGHTALYWYRQSLGQGLEFLIYFQGNSAPDKSGLPSDRFSAERTGGSVSTLTIQRTQQEDSAVYLCASSSGLAGGYEQYFGPGTRLTVT.

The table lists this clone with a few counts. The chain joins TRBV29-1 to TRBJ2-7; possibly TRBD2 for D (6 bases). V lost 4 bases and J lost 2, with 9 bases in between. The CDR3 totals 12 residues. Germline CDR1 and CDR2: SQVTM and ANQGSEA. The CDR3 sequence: CSVARDPYEQYF. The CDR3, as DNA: TGCAGCGTTGCGCGGGATCCCTACGAGCAGTACTTC.

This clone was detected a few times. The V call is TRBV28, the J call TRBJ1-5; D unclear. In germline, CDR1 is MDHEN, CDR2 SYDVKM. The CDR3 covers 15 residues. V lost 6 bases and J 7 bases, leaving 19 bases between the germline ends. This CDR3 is CASRRTRGVGQPQHF. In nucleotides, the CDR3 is TGTGCCAGCAGACGAACTCGGGGTGTGGGCCAGCCCCAGCATTTT.

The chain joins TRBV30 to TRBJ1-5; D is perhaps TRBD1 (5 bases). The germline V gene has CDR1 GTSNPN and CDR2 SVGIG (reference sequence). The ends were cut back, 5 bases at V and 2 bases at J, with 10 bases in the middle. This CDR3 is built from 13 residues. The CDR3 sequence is CAWGQEGNQPQHF. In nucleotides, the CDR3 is TGTGCCTGGGGACAAGAAGGCAATCAGCCCCAGCATTTT.

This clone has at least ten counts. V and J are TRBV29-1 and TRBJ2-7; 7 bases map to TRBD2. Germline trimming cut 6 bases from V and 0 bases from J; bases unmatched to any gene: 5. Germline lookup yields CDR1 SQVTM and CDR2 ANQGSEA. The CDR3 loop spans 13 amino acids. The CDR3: CSVRLAPSYEQYF. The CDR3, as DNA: TGCAGCGTACGACTAGCCCCCTCCTACGAGCAGTACTTC.